This is a list of T cell receptor beta chains from one sample in a study of T cell responses to AZD1222 COVID-19 vaccine. The method was immunoSEQ multiplex PCR; TCRdb's version includes in-frame clones alone and lacks a portion of them. The table shows more than 95,000 clones, with about 94% occurring only once. The sample was peripheral blood, taken on day 0 of AZD1222 vaccination. These receptor sequences come from an adult in good health. Each CDR3 is given with its conserved first and last residue. The order of the fields is J gene, D gene, V gene, clone size, CDR3 protein, CDR3 DNA. D genes are given only for firm matches. The size of a clone is reported for some rows only, either as once, few or many, or as a class for expanded clones.

>TRBJ1-2|.|TRBV7-8|.
CASSLARGQTNYGYTF
TGTGCCAGCAGCTTAGCCCGAGGACAAACTAACTATGGCTACACCTTC
>TRBJ1-2|TRBD1|TRBV18|.
CASSTTGDGYTF
TGTGCCAGCTCAACGACAGGGGACGGCTACACCTTC
>TRBJ1-4|.|TRBV3-1/TRBV3-2|.
CASSQRRDNEKLFF
TGTGCCAGCAGCCAAAGGCGGGATAATGAAAAACTGTTTTTT
>TRBJ2-7|TRBD1|TRBV7-2|.
CASSSDREDEQYF
TGTGCCAGCAGCTCCGACAGGGAAGACGAGCAGTACTTC
>TRBJ2-2|.|TRBV19|.
CASGYRTVATGELFF
TGTGCCAGTGGCTACCGGACGGTGGCCACCGGGGAGCTGTTTTTT
>TRBJ2-7|.|TRBV10-3|.
CAISESGLSYEQYF
TGTGCCATCAGTGAGTCGGGGCTCTCCTACGAGCAGTACTTC
>TRBJ2-2|.|TRBV6-2/TRBV6-3|.
CASSYPPTGELFF
TGTGCCAGCAGTTACCCTCCCACCGGGGAGCTGTTTTTT
>TRBJ1-4|.|TRBV10-1|.
CASSPGSTNEKLFF
TGCGCCAGCAGCCCCGGATCAACTAATGAAAAACTGTTTTTT
>TRBJ1-3|.|TRBV30|.
CAWSVAGSGNTIYF
TGTGCCTGGAGTGTAGCAGGGTCTGGAAACACCATATATTTT
>TRBJ2-5|.|TRBV19|.
CASSTPQQETQYF
TGTGCCAGTAGTACCCCCCAGCAAGAGACCCAGTACTTC
>TRBJ1-2|TRBD1|TRBV24-1|.
CATSDPGQGAQGYTF
TGTGCCACCAGTGACCCGGGACAGGGGGCGCAAGGCTACACCTTC
>TRBJ1-2|.|TRBV6-6|.
CASSYGGRKSVGYTF
TGTGCCAGCAGTTACGGTGGCAGGAAGTCAGTGGGCTACACCTTC
>TRBJ1-3|.|TRBV28|.
CASTSPGDSGNTIYF
TGTGCCAGCACCTCTCCAGGGGATTCTGGAAACACCATATATTTT
>TRBJ2-3|.|TRBV6-2/TRBV6-3|.
CASSYSAIPSTDTQYF
TGTGCCAGCAGTTACTCGGCCATACCTAGCACAGATACGCAGTATTTT
>TRBJ2-5|.|TRBV10-2|.
CASSRGTGTQYF
TGCGCCAGCAGTAGGGGGACTGGGACCCAGTACTTC
>TRBJ1-1|.|TRBV7-3|.
CASSLTGGKAFF
TGTGCCAGCAGCTTAACCGGGGGTAAGGCTTTCTTT
>TRBJ2-7|.|TRBV21-1|.
CASSKEGLAGGYEQYF
TGTGCCAGCAGCAAAGAGGGACTAGCGGGAGGTTACGAGCAGTACTTC
>TRBJ1-3|.|TRBV6-5|once
CASSQGGNTIYF
TGTGCCAGCAGCCAGGGGGGAAACACCATATATTTT
>TRBJ1-2|.|TRBV19|.
CASSKDGYYGYTF
TGTGCCAGTAGTAAGGACGGCTATTATGGCTACACCTTC
>TRBJ2-3|.|TRBV6-5|few
CASRLIVADTQYF
TGTGCCAGCCGATTGATAGTTGCAGATACGCAGTATTTT
>TRBJ2-1|.|TRBV6-5|.
CASKVPPGQFDEQFF
TGTGCCAGCAAAGTCCCGCCCGGACAATTCGATGAGCAGTTCTTC
>TRBJ1-1|TRBD1|TRBV28|.
CASLTGWNTEAFF
TGTGCCAGCCTGACAGGGTGGAACACTGAAGCTTTCTTT
>TRBJ1-2|.|TRBV6-5|once
CASRRGGYGYTF
TGTGCCAGCAGAAGAGGGGGGTATGGCTACACCTTC
>TRBJ1-3|.|TRBV2|.
CASPRGPGNTIYF
TGTGCCAGCCCCCGGGGACCTGGAAACACCATATATTTT
>TRBJ2-5|.|TRBV7-9|.
CASSPSGGAETQYF
TGTGCCAGCAGCCCCAGTGGGGGGGCCGAGACCCAGTACTTC
>TRBJ2-3|.|TRBV7-3|.
CASSRRSRGDTQYF
TGTGCCAGCAGTCGGAGGTCTCGGGGAGATACGCAGTATTTT
>TRBJ2-1|.|TRBV24-1|.
CATSDGHPSSYNEQFF
TGTGCCACCAGTGATGGGCACCCAAGCTCCTACAATGAGCAGTTCTTC
>TRBJ1-6|.|TRBV5-4|once
CASSKDSSYNSPLHF
TGTGCCAGCAGCAAAGACAGCTCCTATAATTCACCCCTCCACTTT
>TRBJ2-7|TRBD1|TRBV30|.
CAWSVSFGQGGEQYF
TGTGCCTGGAGTGTATCTTTTGGACAGGGAGGCGAGCAGTACTTC
>TRBJ2-7|TRBD2|TRBV30|.
CAPASLEGLAGARQYF
TGTGCCCCCGCCTCTCTGGAGGGACTAGCGGGAGCTCGGCAGTACTTC
>TRBJ1-2|.|TRBV7-6|.
CASSRSGESRTYGYTF
TGTGCCAGCAGCCGCTCAGGTGAATCTCGAACCTATGGCTACACCTTC
>TRBJ2-7|.|TRBV10-3|.
CAISHSGGKGEQYF
TGTGCCATCAGTCACTCAGGCGGTAAAGGAGAGCAGTACTTC
>TRBJ1-5|.|TRBV24-1|.
CATRQNQPQHF
TGTGCCACCAGGCAGAATCAGCCCCAGCATTTT
>TRBJ1-1|TRBD1|TRBV19|.
CATTRQGRTEAFF
TGTGCCACAACAAGACAGGGCAGGACTGAAGCTTTCTTT
>TRBJ2-7|.|TRBV27|.
CASSSRQDLYF
TGTGCCAGCAGTTCCCGACAGGACCTGTACTTC
>TRBJ2-3|.|TRBV19|.
CASSTYRADTQYF
TGTGCCAGTAGCACGTATAGGGCAGATACGCAGTATTTT
>TRBJ2-1|.|TRBV11-2|.
CASSLGVAEQFF
TGTGCCAGCAGCCTCGGAGTAGCGGAGCAGTTCTTC
>TRBJ2-2|.|TRBV11-3|.
CASSLTGTPRTGELFF
TGTGCCAGCAGCTTAACCGGGACTCCCCGGACCGGGGAGCTGTTTTTT
>TRBJ2-2|.|TRBV7-8|.
CASSLLTGTSNTGELFF
TGTGCCAGCAGCTTATTAACCGGGACTTCGAACACCGGGGAGCTGTTTTTT
>TRBJ1-1|.|TRBV9|.
CASSVITGVGAFF
TGTGCCAGCAGCGTAATTACTGGTGTGGGCGCTTTCTTT
>TRBJ1-6|TRBD1|TRBV25-1|.
CASRLDRDSPLHF
TGTGCCAGCAGGTTGGACAGGGATTCACCCCTCCACTTT
>TRBJ2-5|TRBD1|TRBV9|.
CASNTGGGQETQYF
TGTGCCAGCAACACAGGGGGCGGGCAAGAGACCCAGTACTTC
>TRBJ2-3|.|TRBV18|.
CASSLGTLSTDTQYF
TGTGCCAGCTCACTAGGGACCCTAAGCACAGATACGCAGTATTTT
>TRBJ2-7|TRBD2|TRBV3-1/TRBV3-2|.
CASSPERGFYEQYF
TGTGCCAGCAGCCCCGAGCGGGGGTTCTACGAGCAGTACTTC
>TRBJ1-6|.|TRBV18|.
CASSPEGGNSPLHF
TGTGCCAGCTCACCAGAGGGGGGAAATTCACCCCTCCACTTT